This paragraph reports one TCR beta chain. Its antigen is still unknown. The data originate from a study of post-analysis software for immune sequencing data. The study's findings and limits: Patients had higher frequencies than controls of roughly 5 TRBV segments, including TRBV5-6, TRBV5-1 and TRBV20-1.

cDNA libraries of TCR beta carried unique molecular identifiers. Each batch of roughly 1 to 11 million T cells produced approximately 470,000 cDNA molecules. TCRdb ran MiXCR on the PCR reads and lists one entry per CDR3 protein. The sample lists 820,000 or so distinct CDR3 sequences, roughly half seen once, with roughly 4.4% in the top ten. CDR3 size: 15 residues. From germline, CDR1 is ENHRY and CDR2 SYGVKD. This sequence originates from a girl aged 5-17 years with multiple sclerosis. The chain has TRBV10-3 and TRBJ2-7; D might be TRBD1 (6 bases). Gene TRBJ2-4 matches the end of the DNA better, so the J call may be wrong. Sequenced sample: blood. The CDR3, as DNA: TGTGCCATCGCGGACAGTACCGGGGCCAAAAACATTCAGTACTTC. Translating it yields CAIADSTGAKNIQYF.